This TCR beta chain was recovered during a study of shared clonotypes between healthy human individuals. V gave up 7 bases and J gave up 3 bases; unmatched junction bases: 8. The CDR3 has 15 amino acids. Per germline, CDR1 MNHNS and CDR2 SASEGT. Sequencing was performed with immunoSEQ multiplex PCR; in TCRdb, only in-frame clones are kept and a portion is missing. The sample contains 2 million to 2.5 million clones, more than 85% of which appear only once. The clonotype was recovered from a man between 18 and 29 years old in good health. Some clones in this sample may be carry-over from other donors' samples. This chain connects TRBV6-1 to TRBJ1-3; the match to TRBD1 covers 8 bases. Sequences were obtained from naive CD4+ T cells from PBMCs. Subset: CD45RA+ positively selected. The CDR3 bases are TGTGCCAGCAACCTGGACAGGGTCATTGGAAACACCATATATTTT. Translated: CASNLDRVIGNTIYF.